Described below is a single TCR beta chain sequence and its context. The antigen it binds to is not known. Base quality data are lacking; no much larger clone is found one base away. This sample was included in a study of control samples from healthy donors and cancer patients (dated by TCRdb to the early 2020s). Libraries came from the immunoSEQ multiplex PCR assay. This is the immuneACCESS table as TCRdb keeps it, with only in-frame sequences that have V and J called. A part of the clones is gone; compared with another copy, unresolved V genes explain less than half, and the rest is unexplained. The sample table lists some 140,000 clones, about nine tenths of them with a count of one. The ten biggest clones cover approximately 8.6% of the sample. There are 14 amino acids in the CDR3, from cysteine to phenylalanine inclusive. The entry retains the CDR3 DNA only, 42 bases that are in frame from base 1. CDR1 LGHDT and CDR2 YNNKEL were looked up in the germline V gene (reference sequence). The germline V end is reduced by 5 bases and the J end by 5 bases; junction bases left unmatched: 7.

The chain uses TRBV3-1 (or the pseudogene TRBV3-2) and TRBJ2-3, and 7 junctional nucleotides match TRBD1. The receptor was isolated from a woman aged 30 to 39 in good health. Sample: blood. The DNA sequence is TGTGCCAGCAGCACACCGGGACAGTTAGATACGCAGTATTTT. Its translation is CASSTPGQLDTQYF.